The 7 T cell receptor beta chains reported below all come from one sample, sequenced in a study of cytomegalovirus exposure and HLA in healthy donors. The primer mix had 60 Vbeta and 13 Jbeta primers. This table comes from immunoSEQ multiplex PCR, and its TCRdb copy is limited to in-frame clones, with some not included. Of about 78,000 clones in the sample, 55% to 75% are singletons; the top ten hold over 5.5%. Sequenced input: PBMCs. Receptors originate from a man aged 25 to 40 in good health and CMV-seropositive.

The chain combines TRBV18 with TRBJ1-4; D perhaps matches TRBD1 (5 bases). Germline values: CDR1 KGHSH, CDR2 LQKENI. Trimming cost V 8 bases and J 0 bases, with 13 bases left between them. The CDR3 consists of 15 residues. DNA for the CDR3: TGTGCCAGCCAAGAAAAAGGGGCAACTAATGAAAAACTGTTTTTT. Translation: CASQEKGATNEKLFF.

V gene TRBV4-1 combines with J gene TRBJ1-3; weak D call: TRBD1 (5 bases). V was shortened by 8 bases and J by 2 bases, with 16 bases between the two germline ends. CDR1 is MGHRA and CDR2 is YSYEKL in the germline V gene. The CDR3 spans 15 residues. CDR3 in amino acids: CASRDLGGAGNTIYF. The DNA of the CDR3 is TGCGCCAGCCGAGACCTCGGGGGTGCTGGAAACACCATATATTTT.

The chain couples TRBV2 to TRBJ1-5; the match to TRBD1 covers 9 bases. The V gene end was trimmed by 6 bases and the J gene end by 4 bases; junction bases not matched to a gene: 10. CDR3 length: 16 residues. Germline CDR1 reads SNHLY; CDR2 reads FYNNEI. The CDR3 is CASSSIDRGLNQPQHF. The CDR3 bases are TGTGCCAGCAGCTCAATTGACAGGGGGTTAAATCAGCCCCAGCATTTT.

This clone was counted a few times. The chain's CDR3 is CASSVAGGPQETQYF. The DNA for the CDR3 is TGTGCCAGCAGCGTAGCGGGGGGGCCCCAAGAGACCCAGTACTTC. The V and J genes are TRBV9 and TRBJ2-5, with 8 bases fitting TRBD2. Germline-derived CDR1 and CDR2 are SGDLS and YYNGEE. The CDR3 runs 15 residues. V was clipped by 0 bases and J by 1 base; unmatched bases: 2.

DNA for the CDR3: TGTGCCAGCAGCCGCAAAGTGGGGGCAAACATTCAGTACTTC. It codes for CASSRKVGANIQYF. This chain uses TRBV4-2 with TRBJ2-4; D is possibly TRBD1 (6 bases). Germline lookup yields CDR1 LGHNA and CDR2 YNFKEQ. This CDR3 is built from 14 residues. V was trimmed by 4 bases and J by 6 bases, leaving 13 bases between them.

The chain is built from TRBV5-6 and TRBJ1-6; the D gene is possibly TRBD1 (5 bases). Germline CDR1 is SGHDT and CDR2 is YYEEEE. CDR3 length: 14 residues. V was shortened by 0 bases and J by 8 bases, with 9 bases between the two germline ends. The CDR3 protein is CASSLVQGYSPLHF. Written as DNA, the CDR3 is TGTGCCAGCAGCTTGGTTCAGGGATATTCACCCCTCCACTTT.

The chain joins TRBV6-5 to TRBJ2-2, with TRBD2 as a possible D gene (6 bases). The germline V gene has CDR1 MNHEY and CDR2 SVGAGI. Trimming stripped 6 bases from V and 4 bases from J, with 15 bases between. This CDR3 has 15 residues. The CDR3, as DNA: TGTGCCAGCAGAGGGGCGGGGAGGACCACCGGGGAGCTGTTTTTT. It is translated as CASRGAGRTTGELFF.